This TCR beta chain was profiled in a study of shared clonotypes between healthy human individuals. Profiling relied on immunoSEQ multiplex PCR, and the TCRdb table lists in-frame clones only, not all of them. This sample carries some 2,000,000 clones, roughly 95% of them seen once, and the ten largest clones take around 0.13%. Per the germline V gene, CDR1 is MNHEY and CDR2 is SVGAGI. The ends lost 4 bases at V and 4 bases at J; junction bases unmatched: 9. This CDR3 has 16 residues. Donors were Caucasian adults residing in Nashville, Tennessee, USA. This receptor was identified in a man aged 18-30 years in good health. Sequences were obtained from naive CD4+ T cells sorted from blood. Subset in this sample: CD45RA+ positively selected. This chain links TRBV6-5 with TRBJ1-2; TRBD1 matches 10 bases. CDR3 DNA sequence: TGTGCCAGCAGTTCGACGGGACAGGGGAGCGGCTATGGCTACACCTTC. Amino acids: CASSSTGQGSGYGYTF.